The subject of this entry is one TCR beta chain. Using immunoSEQ multiplex PCR, the repertoire was profiled, and TCRdb retains in-frame clones only, with some absent. The table records some 80,000 clones, roughly 87% of them present only once. This record comes from a study of blood T cell repertoires in COVID-19. Study information: The analysed material was cDNA or gDNA that came from T cells, B-cell-depleted T cells, or PBMCs.

The CDR3 spans 14 residues. Trimming shortened V by 0 bases and J by 8 bases, and 11 bases separated the two germline ends. Germline V gene sequence: CDR1 MGHRA, CDR2 YSYEKL. Specimen: peripheral blood. The chain joins TRBV4-1 to TRBJ1-5; possible D gene TRBD1, 5 bases. This receptor was taken from an elderly woman with active or convalescent COVID-19. CDR3 residues: CASSQDRGGKPQHF. The CDR3 region has the DNA TGCGCCAGCAGCCAAGATCGTGGGGGGAAGCCCCAGCATTTT.